These 28 T cell receptor beta chains originate from one sample sequenced in a study of T cells in Graves' hyperthyroidism and ophthalmopathy. Amplification of TCR beta CDR3 regions was performed using RNA transcripts as template. The primer set for the first-round RT-PCR of the TCR CDR3 was HTBI. From the multiplex PCR reads, TCRdb called clonotypes with MiXCR, one entry per CDR3 protein. The sample yields 550,000 to 650,000 distinct CDR3 sequences, around 13% seen once. Sequences were obtained from blood. All receptors derive from a woman in her thirties with Graves' hyperthyroidism that later progressed to Graves' ophthalmopathy.

Concerning this clonotype: This sequence may be a read error, since a much larger clone differs from it by one base. CDR3 sequence: CAYHRGYNEAFF. The CDR3 nucleotides read TGTGCCTACCATAGGGGTTACAATGAAGCTTTCTTT. The chain carries TRBV30 and TRBJ1-1; D might be TRBD1 (5 bases). This CDR3 has 12 amino acids. The V and J ends lost 7 bases and 7 bases respectively, with 16 bases between them. From germline, CDR1 is GTSNPN and CDR2 SVGIG (reference sequence).

This clonotype was seen more than once but under ten times. The rearrangement joins TRBV11-3 to TRBJ2-5; 8 bases agree with TRBD1. The CDR3 extends over 18 amino acids. V gave up 5 bases and J gave up 10 bases; unmatched junction bases: 24. Per the germline V gene, CDR1 is SGHNT and CDR2 is YENEEA. CDR3 DNA: TGTGCCAGCAGCCGGCCGGGACAGGCGGTTCCCGGGGCGGTGGGCCAGTACTTC. Protein product: CASSRPGQAVPGAVGQYF.

For this clonotype: This may be a read error: a much more frequent sequence differs by one nucleotide. Because the CDR3 is missing its conserved closing phenylalanine or tryptophan, this is likely a read error. This chain links TRBV6-1 with TRBJ2-2; D remains unclear. Germline V lookup: CDR1 MNHNS, CDR2 SASEGT. The CDR3 is 15 residues long. The ends were cut back, 6 bases at V and 5 bases at J, with 16 bases in the middle. The CDR3 reads CASSTSPTRTGELFV. The CDR3 DNA sequence: TGTGCCAGCAGCACTTCACCGACTCGGACCGGGGAGCTGTTTGTT.

Only a few counts were recorded for this clonotype. This sequence joins TRBV30 and TRBJ1-1; D gene uncertain. V gave up 4 bases and J gave up 11 bases, with 14 bases separating them. The CDR3 has 11 amino acids. CDR1 and CDR2 (germline): GTSNPN, SVGIG (reference sequence). CDR3 amino acids: CAWTGQVEAFF. DNA for the CDR3: TGTGCCTGGACTGGGCAGGTAGAGGCTTTCTTT. Full variable domain (outside the CDR3, taken from reference TRBV30 and TRBJ1-1): SQTIHQWPATLVQPVGSPLSLECTVEGTSNPNLYWYRQAAGRGLQLLFYSVGIGQISSEVPQNLSASRPQDRQFILSSKKLLLSDSGFYLCAWTGQVEAFFGQGTRLTVV.

This clonotype was seen ten or more times. The chain recombines TRBV6-2 or TRBV6-3 with TRBJ2-1; D unresolved. Trimming left V 6 bases short and J 4 bases short, with 22 bases between. Germline-derived CDR1 and CDR2 are MNHEY and SVGEGT. The length of the CDR3 is 17 residues. The CDR3 sequence: CASRITPSAKLYNEQFF. The CDR3 DNA reads as TGTGCCAGCAGGATCACCCCGAGCGCGAAACTGTACAATGAGCAGTTCTTC.

CDR3 coding DNA: TGTGCCAGCAGCTCACTAGCGGGTTCGGGGTACGAGCAGTACTTC. It specifies CASSSLAGSGYEQYF. The chain carries TRBV6-1 and TRBJ2-7, with 9 bases fitting TRBD2. V lost 6 bases and J lost 4; bases outside the gene matches: 10. This CDR3 is built from 15 residues. The germline V gene encodes CDR1 MNHNS and CDR2 SASEGT.

The chain recombines TRBV6-1 with TRBJ2-3, with 8 positions matching TRBD2. Trimming removed 6 bases from V and 4 bases from J; junction bases left unmatched: 6. This CDR3 has 14 residues. The germline V gene has CDR1 MNHNS and CDR2 SASEGT. The CDR3 DNA follows: TGTGCCAGCAGCACCAGCGGGAGCGCAGATACGCAGTATTTT. It specifies CASSTSGSADTQYF.

This clonotype was seen ten or more times. The chain is built from TRBV13 and TRBJ2-5, with TRBD2 as a possible D gene (5 bases). V was pared by 5 bases and J by 7 bases, with 17 bases between. CDR3 size: 14 residues. Germline V gene data show CDR1 as PRHDT and CDR2 as FYEKMQ (reference sequence). The CDR3 loop is CASSLGLTLGTQYF. CDR3 sequence (DNA): TGTGCCAGCAGCCTCGGACTGACTCTCGGGACCCAGTACTTC.

There are many counts of this clonotype. This sequence joins TRBV19 and TRBJ1-1; D gene unclear. The V end was cut by 1 base, the J end by 3 bases, with 12 bases between. Germline V gene data show CDR1 as LNHDA and CDR2 as SQIVND (reference sequence). This CDR3 is built from 15 residues. CDR3: CASSIVGWGDTEAFF. The CDR3, as DNA: TGTGCCAGTAGTATAGTTGGATGGGGTGACACTGAAGCTTTCTTT.

Many counts were recorded for this clonotype. The V call is TRBV5-1, the J call TRBJ2-3; 16 bases are shared with TRBD2. V trimming: 2 bases; J trimming: 5 bases; junction bases outside the gene matches: 8. CDR3 length equals 18 residues. The germline V gene has CDR1 SGHRS and CDR2 YFSETQ. CDR3 in amino acids: CASSFLGGTSGREDTQYF. The DNA for the CDR3 is TGCGCCAGCAGCTTCCTCGGAGGGACTAGCGGGAGGGAAGATACGCAGTATTTT.

The genes are TRBV19 and TRBJ1-5; no firm D call. The V end lost 3 bases, the J end lost 4 bases, and 10 bases lay between the germline ends. This CDR3 has 14 amino acids. Germline V lookup: CDR1 LNHDA, CDR2 SQIVND (reference sequence). The CDR3 region has the DNA TGTGCCAGTAGTATCCTGTTCGGGAATCAGCCCCAGCATTTT. This sequence encodes CASSILFGNQPQHF.

CDR3 sequence: CASSIGSGANTGELFF. The CDR3, as DNA: TGTGCCAGTAGTATAGGGTCCGGGGCGAACACCGGGGAGCTGTTTTTT. V gene TRBV19 combines with J gene TRBJ2-2; D possibly corresponds to TRBD2 (5 bases). CDR1 is LNHDA and CDR2 is SQIVND in the germline V gene (reference sequence). The CDR3 loop spans 16 amino acids. V was trimmed by 1 base and J by 0 bases, leaving 9 bases between them. Full variable domain (rest looked up from reference TRBV19 and TRBJ2-2): DGGITQSPKYLFRKEGQNVTLSCEQNLNHDAMYWYRQDPGQGLRLIYYSQIVNDFQKGDIAEGYSVSREKKESFPLTVTSAQKNPTAFYLCASSIGSGANTGELFFGEGSRLTVL.

This clonotype was counted between two and nine times. This may be a read error, as it is one base from a much larger clone. This sequence joins TRBV7-2 and TRBJ1-1, with 9 nucleotides matching TRBD1. The CDR3 is made up of 16 amino acids. The V gene's germline CDR1 is SGHTA and CDR2 FQGNSA. The CDR3 sequence: CASSLAGQGVNTEAIF. CDR3 DNA: TGTGCCAGCAGCTTAGCGGGACAGGGCGTGAACACTGAAGCTATCTTT. Supplemented by reference TRBV7-2 and TRBJ1-1, the full variable domain reads GAGVSQSPSNKVTEKGKDVELRCDPISGHTALYWYRQSLGQGLEFLIYFQGNSAPDKSGLPSDRFSAERTGGSVSTLTIQRTQQEDSAVYLCASSLAGQGVNTEAIFGQGTRLTVV.

This clonotype was observed a handful of times. The CDR3 DNA sequence: TGTGCCTGGAGTGGGTTTATCACCTACGAGCAGTACTTC. It is translated as CAWSGFITYEQYF. The chain employs TRBV30 and TRBJ2-7; D ambiguous. The CDR3 sequence is 13 residues long. V was cut by 1 base and J by 2 bases, with 9 bases left in between. Germline CDR1 reads GTSNPN; CDR2 reads SVGIG (reference sequence). Full variable domain (outside the CDR3, taken from reference TRBV30 and TRBJ2-7): SQTIHQWPATLVQPVGSPLSLECTVEGTSNPNLYWYRQAAGRGLQLLFYSVGIGQISSEVPQNLSASRPQDRQFILSSKKLLLSDSGFYLCAWSGFITYEQYFGPGTRLTVT.

This clonotype was seen at least ten times. The V call is TRBV28, the J call TRBJ1-2, with D perhaps TRBD1 (6 bases). With 7 bases removed from V and 6 bases from J, the gap between germline ends came to 15 bases. This CDR3 region has 13 residues. The germline gives CDR1 MDHEN, CDR2 SYDVKM. CDR3: CASTDGGHNGYTF. The CDR3 DNA follows: TGTGCCAGCACCGACGGGGGGCATAATGGCTACACCTTC.

This clonotype was detected a few times. The CDR3 DNA is TGTGCCAGCAGTGAATGGCCAAACACTGAAGCTTTCTTT. This encodes CASSEWPNTEAFF. The chain is built from TRBV25-1 and TRBJ1-1; D is uncertain. The length of the CDR3 is 13 residues. Germline V gene data show CDR1 as MGHDK and CDR2 as SYGVNS. Trimming took 1 base from V and 2 from J, leaving 5 bases between them. The variable domain in full, completed from reference TRBV25-1 and TRBJ1-1, reads EADIYQTPRYLVIGTGKKITLECSQTMGHDKMYWYQQDPGMELHLIHYSYGVNSTEKGDLSSESTVSRIRTEHFPLTLESARPSHTSQYLCASSEWPNTEAFFGQGTRLTVV.

This chain links TRBV10-3 with TRBJ2-5; TRBD2 matches at 8 bases. CDR3 length equals 14 residues. The V and J ends lost 5 bases and 5 bases, in that order; junction bases with no gene match: 7. CDR1 ENHRY and CDR2 SYGVKD come from the germline V gene. The CDR3 DNA follows: TGTGCCATCAGTCCCCTCGGGGGGGTCGAGACCCAGTACTTC. Amino acid sequence: CAISPLGGVETQYF.

This clonotype appeared many times. V usage is TRBV7-2 and J usage is TRBJ2-3, with D perhaps matching TRBD2 (6 bases). The CDR3 consists of 16 residues. Germline V gene sequence: CDR1 SGHTA, CDR2 FQGNSA. The ends were cut back, 5 bases at V and 3 bases at J, with 18 bases in the middle. CDR3 protein: CASSIPRGRTTDTQYF. In DNA, the CDR3 is TGTGCCAGCAGCATCCCCCGGGGGAGGACAACAGATACGCAGTATTTT.

The CDR3 DNA is TGTGCCACCAGTGATTCTAGCCCTTTACATGAGCAGTTCTTC. Protein sequence: CATSDSSPLHEQFF. The chain joins TRBV24-1 to TRBJ2-1; a possible D gene is TRBD2 (5 bases). The V gene's germline CDR1 is KGHDR and CDR2 SFDVKD. With 2 bases removed from V and 8 bases from J, the gap between germline ends came to 12 bases. CDR3 length equals 14 residues.

The sample holds a few counts of this clonotype. This chain connects TRBV4-1 to TRBJ2-2; TRBD2 matches 10 bases. The CDR3 covers 17 residues. Germline V gene sequence: CDR1 MGHRA, CDR2 YSYEKL. Unmatched junction bases numbered 11, after V lost 4 bases and J lost 6 bases. CDR3 loop: CASSLRELAGLPGELFF. The CDR3 DNA follows: TGCGCCAGCAGCCTGAGAGAACTAGCGGGACTCCCCGGGGAGCTGTTTTTT.

This clonotype was recorded many times. V gene TRBV20-1 combines with J gene TRBJ1-2; no definite D call. Trimming stripped 3 bases from V and 0 bases from J, with 5 bases between. This CDR3 has 12 amino acids. Germline CDR1 and CDR2: DFQATT and SNEGSKA (reference sequence). As DNA, the CDR3 is TGCAGTGCTAGTGGTTCTAACTATGGCTACACCTTC. Translation gives CSASGSNYGYTF.

This clonotype was counted only a few times. This chain links TRBV24-1 with TRBJ2-3, with D possibly TRBD2 on 5 matching bases. The V end was cut by 3 bases, the J end by 2 bases, with 14 bases between. The CDR3 is made up of 16 amino acids. Looked up from germline, CDR1 is KGHDR and CDR2 is SFDVKD. The CDR3 DNA reads as TGTGCCACCAGTGATCATCAAGTGGGAGACACAGATACGCAGTATTTT. It yields the protein CATSDHQVGDTDTQYF.

This clonotype was counted at least ten times. The chain uses TRBV7-2 and TRBJ2-7, with TRBD1 as a possible D gene (6 bases). Germline CDR1 and CDR2: SGHTA and FQGNSA. This CDR3 comprises 14 residues. V lost 0 bases, J lost 2 bases, and 8 bases lay in between. The CDR3 nucleotides are TGTGCCAGCAGCTTAGCGGGGGCCGCCTACGAGCAGTACTTC. This gives the protein CASSLAGAAYEQYF.

The gene calls are TRBV12-3 or TRBV12-4 and TRBJ2-3; D uncertain. The CDR3 has 14 residues. Trimming removed 3 bases from V and 1 base from J, with 8 bases in between. CDR3 protein: CASSFWLGTDTQYF. CDR3 nucleotide sequence: TGTGCCAGCAGTTTTTGGCTTGGCACAGATACGCAGTATTTT.

The chain combines TRBV12-3 or TRBV12-4 with TRBJ1-6; D ambiguous. This CDR3 has 14 amino acids. V lost 3 bases, J lost 8 bases, and 11 bases lay in between. DNA for the CDR3: TGTGCCAGCAGTTTGTCGGGGATTTATTCACCCCTCCACTTT. It encodes CASSLSGIYSPLHF.

This clonotype was seen at least ten times. The V gene is TRBV20-1, the J gene TRBJ2-1; unclear D gene. Per germline, CDR1 DFQATT and CDR2 SNEGSKA (reference sequence). This CDR3 is 10 amino acids long. V lost 6 bases, J lost 10 bases, and 10 bases lay in between. CDR3 residues: CSAHQREQFF. The CDR3 bases are TGCAGTGCCCACCAGAGGGAGCAGTTCTTC.

This clonotype was recorded many times. V usage is TRBV15 and J usage is TRBJ1-2; D gene unclear. Germline V gene data show CDR1 as LNHNV and CDR2 as YYDKDF (reference sequence). The CDR3 covers 13 residues. V was trimmed by 1 base and J by 4 bases, leaving 7 bases between them. The CDR3 protein is CATSRGRPYGYTF. DNA of the CDR3: TGTGCCACCAGCAGAGGTCGGCCCTATGGCTACACCTTC.

This clonotype was detected only a few times. V gene TRBV10-2 combines with J gene TRBJ1-1, with TRBD1 as a possible D gene (6 bases). V dropped 10 bases and J dropped 1 base, with 10 bases sitting between them. The CDR3 length is 12 residues. Germline CDR1 and CDR2: WSHSY and SAAADI. The CDR3 nucleotides read TGCGCCACTACGACAGGGAACACTGAAGCTTTCTTT. Amino acid sequence: CATTTGNTEAFF.